Shown below are 3 T cell receptor beta chains from a single sample sequenced in a study of tumor-infiltrating lymphocytes in primary liver carcinoma. Starting material of about 0.45 ug total RNA yielded TCR beta cDNA via a constant-region primer. For TCR beta, libraries were produced by three nested multiplex PCR rounds using slightly modified ARM-PCR. PCR rounds one and two used TRBV1-TRBV30 forward primers with a C-beta reverse primer for around 11 cycles each. TCRdb re-derived calls from the multiplex PCR reads in MiXCR, one entry per CDR3 protein. The data show 35,000 to 40,000 distinct CDR3 sequences, approximately 71% seen once. Co-extracted RNA and DNA came from approximately 20-30 mg of unsorted bulk tissue. Sequenced sample: tumor-adjacent normal liver tissue. These receptors were taken from a man between 35 and 55 years old with primary liver carcinoma and hepatitis B virus infection.

In regard to this clonotype: A read error may account for a junction end that differs from germline. The chain has TRBV29-1 and TRBJ2-5; 8 bases line up with TRBD1. The CDR3 loop spans 15 amino acids. The V gene's germline CDR1 is SQVTM and CDR2 ANQGSEA. In nucleotides, the CDR3 is TGCAGCGTTGAACCGGACAGGGAGCGAGCAGAGACCCAGTACTTT. Protein: CSVEPDRERAETQYF. Together with reference TRBV29-1 and TRBJ2-5, the CDR3 gives the full variable domain: SAVISQKPSRDICQRGTSLTIQCQVDSQVTMMFWYRQQPGQSLTLIATANQGSEATYESGFVIDKFPISRPNLTFSTLTVSNMSPEDSSIYLCSVEPDRERAETQYFGPGTRLLVL.

This clonotype was seen only once. One end of the junction does not line up with germline, which may come from a read error. The chain has TRBV28 and TRBJ1-3; TRBD1 matches at 7 bases. The CDR3 sequence is 17 residues long. CDR1 and CDR2 from the germline V gene are MDHEN and SYDVKM. The DNA for the CDR3 is TGCGCCAGCAGTTTAATTACGGGACAGACCTCTGGAAGCACCATATATTTT. This sequence encodes CASSLITGQTSGSTIYF.

As to this clonotype: The junction and the germline gene differ at one end; a read error may be behind it. V gene TRBV30 combines with J gene TRBJ2-1; either TRBD1 or TRBD2 may supply D (6 bases each). The CDR3 runs 17 residues. Germline V gene data show CDR1 as GTSNPN and CDR2 as SVGIG (reference sequence). The DNA for the CDR3 is TGTGCCTGGAGCAGGGGCCGGGCTACTAGCTCCTATAATGAGCAGTTCTTC. Its protein is CAWSRGRATSSYNEQFF.